A selection of T cell receptor beta chains follows, all from one sample in a study of T cells after yellow fever vaccination. One entry per CDR3 protein, called by TCRdb with MiXCR from the 5' RACE reads. This sample has hundreds of thousands of distinct CDR3 sequences, with around a sixth found just once. The sequencing used PBMCs, collected before the yellow fever booster vaccination. All receptors derive from a man aged 18 to 29 who received the YFV17D yellow fever vaccine. Both conserved end residues are part of each CDR3. Fields, in order: clone size, J gene, D gene, V gene, CDR3 DNA, CDR3 protein. The D gene is left open where the match is weak. Not all rows give a size; the values are once, few, many and, for expanded clones, a class.

>few|TRBJ1-2|-|TRBV11-2
TGTGCCAGCAGCGTAAACAGCGATGGCTACACCTTC
CASSVNSDGYTF
>-|TRBJ1-2|TRBD1|TRBV7-2
TGTGCCAGCAGCGTTGACAGGGGGCGTAACTATGGCTACACCTTC
CASSVDRGRNYGYTF
>many|TRBJ2-4|TRBD2|TRBV7-6
TGTGCCAGCAGCGGACTAGCGGGGGGTATTCAGTACTTC
CASSGLAGGIQYF
>-|TRBJ1-5|-|TRBV10-3
TGTGCCATCAGACCGTCAGACGATCAGCCCCAGCATTTT
CAIRPSDDQPQHF
>few|TRBJ2-3|TRBD2|TRBV6-5
TGTGCCAGCAGTTACGAAACTAGCGCTAGCACAGATACGCAGTATTTT
CASSYETSASTDTQYF
>-|TRBJ2-2|TRBD1|TRBV12-3/TRBV12-4
TGTGCCAGCAGTCTCACACGGGACAGGGGGGCAGGCGGGGAGCTGTTTTTT
CASSLTRDRGAGGELFF
>-|TRBJ1-1|-|TRBV29-1
TGCAGCGTTTCGGCTATCGAGAACACTGAAGCTTTCTTT
CSVSAIENTEAFF
>-|TRBJ1-6|-|TRBV4-3
TGCGCCAGCAGCCAAGATGCGAGCTCACCCCTCCACTTT
CASSQDASSPLHF
>many|TRBJ1-2|TRBD1|TRBV9
TGTGCCAGCAGCGTAGCTTCGAGAGGGGGCCCTTCAGGCTACACCTTC
CASSVASRGGPSGYTF
>many|TRBJ1-5|-|TRBV7-9
TGTGCCAGCAGCCCAGGGCCTCATCAGCCCCAGCATTTT
CASSPGPHQPQHF
>few|TRBJ2-7|-|TRBV6-2/TRBV6-3
TGTGCCAGCGGAACTATCAGGGGCTACGAGCAGTACTTC
CASGTIRGYEQYF
>-|TRBJ2-3|-|TRBV7-3
TGTGCCAGCAGCTTAACCCGGGGCACAGATACGCAGTATTTT
CASSLTRGTDTQYF
>few|TRBJ2-2|TRBD2|TRBV6-2/TRBV6-3
TGTGCCAGCAGTCCCAGCGGGGGCAAAACCGGGGAGCTGTTTTTT
CASSPSGGKTGELFF
>-|TRBJ1-5|-|TRBV12-3/TRBV12-4
TGTGCCAGCAGTTTTGAGCAGGGGTGGGACACGCGGCACCAGCCCCAGCATTTT
CASSFEQGWDTRHQPQHF
>few|TRBJ1-1|TRBD1|TRBV10-3
TGTGCCATCCGGGACAGGGGGCTTGAAGCTTTCTTT
CAIRDRGLEAFF
>-|TRBJ1-2|TRBD1|TRBV7-2
TGTGCCAGCAAGATACAGGGGGCTGGGTATGGCTACACCTTC
CASKIQGAGYGYTF
>few|TRBJ1-5|-|TRBV12-3/TRBV12-4
TGTGCCAGCAGGAGAGAGGGTCAGCCCCAGCATTTT
CASRREGQPQHF
>-|TRBJ2-1|TRBD2|TRBV9
TGTGCCAGCAGCGCATCGGGGGGGCCTTCAAGTGGTGAGCAGTTCTTC
CASSASGGPSSGEQFF
>-|TRBJ1-1|TRBD1|TRBV7-3
TGTGCCAGCAGCTTAAGGGCAGGGGGTGTTGAAGCTTTCTTT
CASSLRAGGVEAFF
>few|TRBJ1-6|-|TRBV7-2
TGTGCCAGCAGGGGGCGTGTTAATTCACCCCTCCACTTT
CASRGRVNSPLHF
>-|TRBJ2-2|TRBD2|TRBV5-5
TGTGCCAGCAGCTTTATAGCGGGGGACGCCGGGGAGCTGTTTTTT
CASSFIAGDAGELFF
>-|TRBJ2-1|-|TRBV30
TGTGCCTGGAGTGTGGGTCGGGGGCGAGGTGAGCAGTTCTTC
CAWSVGRGRGEQFF
>-|TRBJ2-3|-|TRBV27
TGTGCCAGCAGCCGCCTTTCGGAGCAGTATTTT
CASSRLSEQYF
>few|TRBJ2-4|-|TRBV5-1
TGCGCCAGCAGCCCTTCCTCAGGGGTGGGCATTCAGTACTTC
CASSPSSGVGIQYF
>-|TRBJ2-1|TRBD2|TRBV3-1
TGTGCCAGCAGCCCGACTAGCGGGGGGCCTGAGCAGTTCTTC
CASSPTSGGPEQFF
>few|TRBJ1-5|-|TRBV4-3
TGCGCCAGCAGCCAAGATAGTGTCGTAGCCGGTCAGCCCCAGCATTTT
CASSQDSVVAGQPQHF
>-|TRBJ2-5|TRBD2|TRBV20-1
TGCAGTGCGAGCGGGGTTTGGACTATCGAGACCCAGTACTTC
CSASGVWTIETQYF
>-|TRBJ2-5|-|TRBV20-1
TGCAGTGCTAGAGCTAAAGAGACCCAGTACTTC
CSARAKETQYF
>-|TRBJ2-4|-|TRBV20-1
TGCAGTGCCCCGGACCAGAAAAAAAACATTCAGTACTTC
CSAPDQKKNIQYF
>-|TRBJ1-1|-|TRBV7-9
TGTGCCAGCAGCCGCCGACAGGTGAACACTGAAGCTTTCTTT
CASSRRQVNTEAFF
>few|TRBJ2-4|-|TRBV5-5
TGTGCCAGCAGCTTGGTTGGCCGAGCTCCCCTGGCCAAAAACATTCAGTACTTC
CASSLVGRAPLAKNIQYF
>-|TRBJ1-5|TRBD1|TRBV7-9
TGTGCCAGCAGCCCGGGACAGGGGGCCTATCAGCCCCAGCATTTT
CASSPGQGAYQPQHF
>-|TRBJ2-1|TRBD2|TRBV3-1
TGTGCCAGCAGCCAAGAGCCGGGGGGTGAGCAGTTCTTC
CASSQEPGGEQFF
>few|TRBJ1-1|-|TRBV11-2
TGTGCCAGCAGCTTAGTAGGCCCTATCCGCCCTGAAGCTTTCTTT
CASSLVGPIRPEAFF
>few|TRBJ1-5|-|TRBV4-1
TGCGCCAGCAGCCATAGCGTTTCTCGGGATAGCAATCAGCCCCAGCATTTT
CASSHSVSRDSNQPQHF
>-|TRBJ2-1|-|TRBV25-1
TGTGCCAGCAGGGGCGTAGAAGGCTCCTACAATGAGCAGTTCTTC
CASRGVEGSYNEQFF